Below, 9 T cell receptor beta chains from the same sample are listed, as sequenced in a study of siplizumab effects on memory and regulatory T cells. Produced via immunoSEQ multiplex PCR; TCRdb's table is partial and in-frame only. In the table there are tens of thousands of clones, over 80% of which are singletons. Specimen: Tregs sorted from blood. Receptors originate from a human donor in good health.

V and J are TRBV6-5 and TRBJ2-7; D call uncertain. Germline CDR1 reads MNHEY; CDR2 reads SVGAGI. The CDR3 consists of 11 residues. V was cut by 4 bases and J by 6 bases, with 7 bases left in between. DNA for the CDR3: TGTGCCAGCAGTTTATTCTCCGAGCAGTACTTC. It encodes CASSLFSEQYF.

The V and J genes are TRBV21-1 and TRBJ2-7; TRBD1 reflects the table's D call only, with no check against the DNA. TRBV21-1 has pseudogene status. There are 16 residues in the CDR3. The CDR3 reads CASSINRDGNPYEQYF. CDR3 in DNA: TGTGCCAGCAGCATCAACAGGGACGGGAATCCCTACGAGCAGTACTTC.

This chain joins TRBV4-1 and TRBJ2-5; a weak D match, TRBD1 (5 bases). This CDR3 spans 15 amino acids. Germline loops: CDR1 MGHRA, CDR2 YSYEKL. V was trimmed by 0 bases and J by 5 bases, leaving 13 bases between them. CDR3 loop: CASSQEGANGETQYF. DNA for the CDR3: TGCGCCAGCAGCCAAGAAGGGGCCAACGGGGAGACCCAGTACTTC.

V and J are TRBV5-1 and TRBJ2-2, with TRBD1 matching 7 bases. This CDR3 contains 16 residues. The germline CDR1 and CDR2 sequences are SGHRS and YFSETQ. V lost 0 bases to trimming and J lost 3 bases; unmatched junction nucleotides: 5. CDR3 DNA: TGCGCCAGCAGCTTGGGGGTGACAGGGTACACCGGGGAGCTGTTTTTT. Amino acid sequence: CASSLGVTGYTGELFF.

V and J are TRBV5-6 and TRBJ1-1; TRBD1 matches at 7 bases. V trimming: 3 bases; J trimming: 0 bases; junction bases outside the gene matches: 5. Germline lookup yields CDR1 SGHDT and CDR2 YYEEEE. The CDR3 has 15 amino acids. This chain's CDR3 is CASSWGDRMNTEAFF. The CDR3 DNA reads TGTGCCAGCAGCTGGGGGGACAGAATGAACACTGAAGCTTTCTTT.

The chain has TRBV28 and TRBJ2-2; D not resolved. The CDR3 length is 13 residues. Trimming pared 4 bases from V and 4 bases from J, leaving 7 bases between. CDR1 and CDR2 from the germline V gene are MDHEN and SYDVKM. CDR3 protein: CASSSRSTGELFF. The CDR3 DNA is TGTGCCAGCAGTTCAAGGAGCACCGGGGAGCTGTTTTTT.

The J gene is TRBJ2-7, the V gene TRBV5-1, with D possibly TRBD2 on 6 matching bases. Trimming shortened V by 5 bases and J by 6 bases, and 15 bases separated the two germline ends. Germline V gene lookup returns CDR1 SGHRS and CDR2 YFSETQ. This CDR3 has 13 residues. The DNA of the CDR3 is TGCGCCAGCAGGGAGGGATGGTCCGCCGAGCAGTACTTC. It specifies CASREGWSAEQYF. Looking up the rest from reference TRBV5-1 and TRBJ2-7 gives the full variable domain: KAGVTQTPRYLIKTRGQQVTLSCSPISGHRSVSWYQQTPGQGLQFLFEYFSETQRNKGNFPGRFSGRQFSNSRSEMNVSTLELGDSALYLCASREGWSAEQYFGPGTRLTVT.

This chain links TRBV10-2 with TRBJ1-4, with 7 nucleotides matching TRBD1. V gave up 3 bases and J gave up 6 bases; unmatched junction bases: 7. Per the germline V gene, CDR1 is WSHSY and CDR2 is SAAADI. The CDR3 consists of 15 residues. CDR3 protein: CASSDLDRVDEKLFF. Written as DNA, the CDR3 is TGCGCCAGCAGTGACCTCGACAGGGTGGATGAAAAACTGTTTTTT.

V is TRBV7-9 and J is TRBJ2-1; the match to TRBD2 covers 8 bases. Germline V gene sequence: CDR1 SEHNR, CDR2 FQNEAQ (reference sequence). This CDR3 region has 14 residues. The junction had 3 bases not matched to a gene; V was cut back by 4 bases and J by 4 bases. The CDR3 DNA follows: TGTGCCAGCAGCTCAAGCGGGAGATACAATGAGCAGTTCTTC. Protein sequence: CASSSSGRYNEQFF.